This T cell receptor (beta chain) appears in the sequencing data of a study of T-cell memory formation after mild COVID-19. TCRdb analysed the 5' RACE reads with MiXCR anew, one entry per CDR3 protein. The table has about 180,000 distinct CDR3 sequences, about a fifth seen once. CDR1 and CDR2 (germline): SEHNR, FQNEAQ (reference sequence). The CDR3 totals 13 residues. Trimming removed 9 bases from V and 3 bases from J, with 14 bases in between. This sequence was found in a man between 18 and 29 years old who had mild COVID-19 (a few samples of this study predate the infection). Cell type and time point are not known. V usage is TRBV7-9 and J usage is TRBJ1-1; D gene uncertain. Input material: PBMCs or a T cell subset sorted from them (not recorded which). In DNA, the CDR3 is TGTGCCAGTTTAGTATCCGGGGACACTGAAGCTTTCTTT. Encoded protein: CASLVSGDTEAFF. The whole variable domain, remainder taken from reference TRBV7-9 and TRBJ1-1, is DTGVSQNPRHKITKRGQNVTFRCDPISEHNRLYWYRQTLGQGPEFLTYFQNEAQLEKSRLLSDRFSAERPKGSFSTLEIQRTEQGDSAMYLCASLVSGDTEAFFGQGTRLTVV.